This T cell receptor beta chain was retrieved from a study of identical twins. TCRdb used MiXCR to reprocess the 5' RACE reads, holding one entry per CDR3 protein. The repertoire holds more than 650,000 distinct CDR3 sequences, with approximately 6% as singletons. V lost 3 bases and J 2 bases, leaving 11 bases between the germline ends. CDR1 SGHRS and CDR2 YFSETQ come from the germline V gene. The CDR3 runs to 14 residues. Source material: naive T cells sorted from blood. The chain uses TRBV5-1 and TRBJ1-1; possible D gene TRBD1, 5 bases. This sequence was found in a man aged 18 to 30 in good health. The CDR3, as DNA: TGCGCCAGCAGCTGGGGCGAACGTAACACTGAAGCTTTCTTT. Residues: CASSWGERNTEAFF.